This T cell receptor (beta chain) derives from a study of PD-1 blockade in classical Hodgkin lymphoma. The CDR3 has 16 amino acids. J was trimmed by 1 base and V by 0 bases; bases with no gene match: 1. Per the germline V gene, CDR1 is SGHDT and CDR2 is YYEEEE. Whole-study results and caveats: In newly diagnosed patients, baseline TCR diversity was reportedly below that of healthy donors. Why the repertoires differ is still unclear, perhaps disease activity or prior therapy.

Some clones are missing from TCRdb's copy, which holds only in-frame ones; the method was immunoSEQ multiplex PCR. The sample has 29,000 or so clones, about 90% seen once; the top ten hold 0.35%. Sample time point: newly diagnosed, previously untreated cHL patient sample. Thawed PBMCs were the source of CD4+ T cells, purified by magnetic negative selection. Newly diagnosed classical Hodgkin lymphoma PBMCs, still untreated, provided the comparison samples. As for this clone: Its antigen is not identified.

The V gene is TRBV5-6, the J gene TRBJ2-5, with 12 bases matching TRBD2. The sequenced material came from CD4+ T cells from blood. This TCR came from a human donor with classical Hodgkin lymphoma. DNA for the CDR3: TGTGCCAGCAGCTTGGGACTAGCGGGAGTCCAAGAGACCCAGTACTTC. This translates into CASSLGLAGVQETQYF.